Following are 11 T cell receptor delta chains from one sample sequenced in a study of gamma delta lymphoproliferative disorders and STAT genes. The receptor sequences were amplified from genomic DNA of peripheral blood mononuclear cells. TCRdb fed the multiplex PCR reads to CATT. Among 3,000 or so delta-chain clones listed, 1% to 1.5% were seen once. The sequenced material came from blood. The receptors shown here come from a human donor in good health.

Remarks on this clone: It differs at one base from a far larger clone, so likely a read error. The chain combines TRDV2 with TRDJ1; 7 bases match TRDD3. Germline V lookup: CDR1 GEAIGNYY, CDR2 EKD. The CDR3 contains 15 residues. V lost 5 bases, J lost 0 bases, and 8 bases stayed unmatched. CDR3 DNA: TGTGCCTGTGCGTGGGGGACTCTTTACACCGATAAACTCATCTTT. This gives the protein CACAWGTLYTDKLIF.

A word on this clone: One base separates it from a far larger clone, so it is likely a read error. The DNA is left out, because the CDR3 cannot be placed on it with certainty; the CDR3 is given as TCRdb lists it. This sequence joins TRAV29/DV5 and TRDJ1; the D call of TRDD3 is as the table states it, not checked on the DNA. Germline V lookup: CDR1 NSMFDY, CDR2 ISSIKDK. The CDR3 has 20 amino acids, counting both end residues. This CDR3 is CSVLLCSKRRGDSYTDKLIF.

This clone is labeled large (0.1 to 1%). Other DNA sequences in the same sample also yield this CDR3. CDR3 sequence: CACDTLGDRHDKLIF. CDR3 bases: TGTGCCTGTGACACACTGGGGGACCGACACGATAAACTCATCTTT. The chain recombines TRDV2 with TRDJ1; 9 bases are a match to TRDD3. J was trimmed by 4 bases and V by 1 base; bases with no gene match: 6. The CDR3 has 15 residues. CDR1 and CDR2 from the germline V gene are GEAIGNYY and EKD.

As regards this clone: It is unclear where the CDR3 begins or ends on the DNA, so no DNA is shown, and the CDR3 is as TCRdb lists it. The V gene was left uncalled, and the J gene is TRDJ1; the table's D call, TRDD3, has no DNA check behind it. The CDR3 has 21 amino acids, counting both end residues. CDR3 in amino acids: CASVQQALNVTGGSYTDKLIF.

This clone came up a few times. One base separates it from a far larger clone, so it is likely a read error. This sample also contains other DNA sequences that code for the same CDR3. The chain recombines TRDV2 with TRDJ1; a weak D match, TRDD3 (6 bases). The CDR3 consists of 16 residues. V lost 3 bases to trimming and J lost 0 bases, with 16 bases between them. CDR1 and CDR2 from the germline V gene are GEAIGNYY and EKD. In DNA, the CDR3 is TGTGCCTGTGACCCACTGGGAGTTCCGTACACCGATAAACTCATCTTT. This encodes CACDPLGVPYTDKLIF.

The J gene is TRDJ1, the V gene TRDV2; TRDD3 agrees at 10 bases. The CDR3 is 16 residues long. The germline V gene encodes CDR1 GEAIGNYY and CDR2 EKD. J gave up 4 bases and V 0 bases, and 7 bases lay outside the gene matches. The CDR3, as DNA: TGTGCCTGTGACACCGTCGGGGGGATACGAAGCGATAAACTCATCTTT. Protein product: CACDTVGGIRSDKLIF.

On this clone: A far bigger clonotype differs at one base, so this is likely a read error. The sample holds other DNA sequences that translate to the same CDR3. The chain recombines TRDV2 with TRDJ1; 13 positions match TRDD3. This CDR3 contains 20 residues. Germline V gene lookup returns CDR1 GEAIGNYY and CDR2 EKD. V was pared by 3 bases and J by 2 bases, with 17 bases of the junction left unmatched. Here the CDR3 DNA reads TGTGCCTGTGACGATTCTTTCCGTACTGGGGGATACGCGGGAACCGATAAACTCATCTTT. This encodes CACDDSFRTGGYAGTDKLIF.

V is TRDV2 and J is TRDJ1, with 13 positions matching TRDD3. J gave up 4 bases and V 3 bases, and 16 bases lay outside the gene matches. The germline gives CDR1 GEAIGNYY, CDR2 EKD. The CDR3 consists of 19 residues. The DNA of the CDR3 is TGTGCCTGTGACCCCCTCTCCGTACTGGGGGATACGCGCCGCGATAAACTCATCTTT. Translated: CACDPLSVLGDTRRDKLIF.

Of note for this clone: With only one base between it and a far larger clone, this is likely a read error. Different DNA sequences within this sample yield the same CDR3. This chain links TRDV2 with TRDJ3; 11 bases fit TRDD3. The germline V gene has CDR1 GEAIGNYY and CDR2 EKD. The CDR3 length is 18 residues. The DNA for the CDR3 is TGTGCCTGTGACGTACTGGGGGATAGCTCCTGGGACACCCGACAGATGTTCTTC. It is translated as CACDVLGDSSWDTRQMFF.

Remarks on this clone: A read error likely explains this, since a far larger clone differs by one base. Other DNA sequences of this sample code for an identical CDR3. The rearrangement uses TRDV2 and TRDJ1; 11 bases map to TRDD3. V was clipped by 2 bases and J by 9 bases; unmatched bases: 7. The germline CDR1 and CDR2 sequences are GEAIGNYY and EKD. The CDR3 has 14 residues. The CDR3 sequence is CACDSVLGDTQLIF. CDR3 in DNA: TGTGCCTGTGACAGTGTGCTGGGGGATACCCAACTCATCTTT.

This clone has just a few counts. TCRdb has a much larger clone's protein, which differs at residue 8 from the translation of this DNA, likely because of a read error; what is shown is the protein translated from the DNA. The genes are TRDV2 and TRDJ1; 7 bases map to TRDD3. CDR3 length equals 17 residues. V lost 2 bases to trimming and J lost 0 bases; unmatched junction nucleotides: 11. The V gene's germline CDR1 is GEAIGNYY and CDR2 EKD. DNA of the CDR3: TGTGCCTGTGACAGACTGGGGCAGGCCCGGTACACCGATAAACTCATCTTT. Translated, it gives CACDRLGQARYTDKLIF.